This TCR beta chain is drawn from a study of metastatic and nonmetastatic thyroid tumors. TCRdb reprocessed the PCR reads using MiXCR. Counted here are around 17,000 clones, about 25% occurring once; the ten biggest clones make up 15%. Thyroid surgery was preceded by no treatment in any patient. There are 14 residues in the CDR3. Germline V gives CDR1 MNHNS, CDR2 SASEGT. V lost 7 bases to trimming and J lost 6 bases; unmatched junction nucleotides: 12. The clonotype originates from a female donor with papillary thyroid cancer or a benign thyroid nodule (not recorded which). Some clones in this sample may be carry-over from other donors' samples. J is TRBJ2-7 and V is TRBV6-1; the match to TRBD1 covers 7 bases. The sequenced material came from adjacent normal tissue. The CDR3 DNA reads TGTGCCAGCATCAGGGGGACAAGAGAGTGCGAGCAGTACTTC. It is translated as CASIRGTRECEQYF.